The 4 T cell receptor beta chains below come from one sample, sequenced in a study of shared clonotypes between healthy human individuals. The table came from immunoSEQ multiplex PCR; TCRdb's copy has only in-frame clones and leaves some out. The table has about 2.4 million clones, roughly 93% seen once. Sequencing was carried out using naive CD4+ T cells from PBMCs. The subset denotes: CD45RA+ positively selected. The receptor set was obtained from a man younger than 35 in good health. Some clones in this sample may be carry-over from other donors' samples.

V is TRBV5-1 and J is TRBJ2-7; 10 nucleotides align to TRBD1. This CDR3 spans 18 amino acids. Germline values: CDR1 SGHRS, CDR2 YFSETQ. V trimming: 0 bases; J trimming: 2 bases; junction bases outside the gene matches: 11. CDR3 in amino acids: CASSLAGTGEFWAYEQYF. The CDR3 DNA reads as TGCGCCAGCAGCTTGGCCGGGACAGGGGAGTTTTGGGCCTACGAGCAGTACTTC.

The chain couples TRBV7-3 to TRBJ2-3, with no clear D. Between the trimmed V and J ends, which lost 1 base and 6 bases, there was a span of 8 bases. Per the germline V gene, CDR1 is SGHTA and CDR2 is FQGTGA. This CDR3 has 13 residues. CDR3 nucleotides: TGTGCCAGCAGCTTAATGGTGTGGGATACGCAGTATTTT. It is translated as CASSLMVWDTQYF.

The chain carries TRBV5-1 and TRBJ2-7; D is possibly TRBD2 (5 bases). V dropped 4 bases and J dropped 11 bases, with 19 bases sitting between them. This CDR3 has 13 amino acids. Germline V gene data show CDR1 as SGHRS and CDR2 as YFSETQ. The CDR3 nucleotides are TGCGCCAGCAGCCCGACGGGCGCCTCGGAGGAGTACTTC. The encoded protein is CASSPTGASEEYF.

This clone occurred a few times. V gene TRBV28 combines with J gene TRBJ1-1; 7 positions agree with TRBD1. CDR3 length: 14 residues. Germline CDR1 is MDHEN and CDR2 is SYDVKM. Trimming took 6 bases from V and 5 from J; bases not matched to a gene: 9. The CDR3 nucleotides read TGTGCCAGCAGACCCCCTGACAGGGTGACTGAAGCTTTCTTT. Protein product: CASRPPDRVTEAFF.